This TCR beta chain emerged from a study of human T cells and chemical hapten exposure. On the study more broadly: Per-sample TCR yields varied mainly from small pooled library volume differences.

Germline CDR1 reads DFQATT; CDR2 reads SNEGSKA (reference sequence). V shed 4 bases, J shed 1 base, and the junction held 5 bases outside the gene matches. This CDR3 is 14 amino acids long. Per the authors' pipeline: From around 20,000 to 690,000 TCRs were found per sample, with a median of approximately 96,000. TCRdb used MiXCR to reprocess the RACE reads, holding one entry per CDR3 protein. The V and J calls were determined by TCRdb, not by the authors. The data hold 95,000 or so distinct CDR3 sequences, with roughly an eighth observed a single time. Overall study results and limits: With regard to DPC sensitization, TCRs above 1 in 1000 frequency did not change. The formation of large CDR3 similarity clusters by expanded TCRs significantly exceeded that of controls.

This clonotype has just a few counts. The target antigen is unknown. The time point: patch test 2, 6 weeks after DPC sensitization. As to treatment: therapeutic diphenylcyclopropenone sensitization with weekly scalp DPC. The origin of this receptor is a woman aged 40 to 55 with alopecia areata. Some clones in this sample may be carry-over from other donors' samples. Sequenced material: whole blood, taken in connection with sensitization to the hapten diphenylcyclopropenone (DPC). The genes are TRBV20-1 and TRBJ2-3, with 7 bases identical to TRBD2. CDR3 sequence reads: CSAMGGVGTDTQYF. The CDR3 DNA is TGCAGTGCTATGGGGGGGGTAGGCACAGATACGCAGTATTTT.